The source of this TCR beta chain is a study of cytomegalovirus exposure and HLA in healthy donors. Study-wide results and limits: Through in vitro validation, three CMV-associated chains were shown to be specific for CMV antigens. Per published accounts, TCR beta sequences correctly predicted the HLA-A and HLA-B alleles of most subjects.

Details on this clone: The antigen remains unidentified.

Germline loops: CDR1 SGHRS, CDR2 YFSETQ. V lost 2 bases and J lost 7; bases outside the gene matches: 1. CDR3 length equals 13 residues. It was with 60 Vbeta and 13 Jbeta primers that the PCR ran. Assay used: immunoSEQ multiplex PCR; TCRdb lists only in-frame clones, some missing. Found here are 130,000 to 150,000 clones, 60% to 85% of them singletons; the top ten hold around an eighth. Sequenced input: PBMCs. The TCR originated in a man aged 40-50 years in good health and CMV-seropositive. The genes are TRBV5-1 and TRBJ2-2, with 8 bases identical to TRBD1. The CDR3 DNA sequence: TGCGCCAGCAGCTTAGGACAGGGCGGGGAGCTGTTTTTT. This codes for CASSLGQGGELFF. Looking up the rest from reference TRBV5-1 and TRBJ2-2 gives the full variable domain: KAGVTQTPRYLIKTRGQQVTLSCSPISGHRSVSWYQQTPGQGLQFLFEYFSETQRNKGNFPGRFSGRQFSNSRSEMNVSTLELGDSALYLCASSLGQGGELFFGEGSRLTVL.